This TCR beta chain is drawn from a study of radiation and T cells in renal cell carcinoma. Overall study results and limits: Compared with controls, irradiated tumors had more, larger dominant CDR3 motifs.

Treatment given: treatment-naive control, cytoreductive nephrectomy. V dropped 4 bases and J dropped 4 bases, with 19 bases sitting between them. CDR3 length: 16 residues. CDR1 is MNHNS, CDR2 SASEGT, per germline. Note on this clone: Its antigen is currently unknown.

Sequencing used immunoSEQ multiplex PCR; TCRdb keeps in-frame clones, though not all of them. The data contain 15,000 to 17,000 clones, 55% to 60% of them singletons. V is TRBV6-1 and J is TRBJ1-1, with D perhaps TRBD1 (5 bases). This clonotype was sampled from a man over 45 with renal cell carcinoma. This material consisted of tumor tissue, taken from a patient whose treatment was nephrectomy without radiotherapy. The CDR3 region is CASSGGAGFMGTEAFF. In DNA, the CDR3 is TGTGCCAGCAGTGGGGGCGCAGGGTTTATGGGCACTGAAGCTTTCTTT.